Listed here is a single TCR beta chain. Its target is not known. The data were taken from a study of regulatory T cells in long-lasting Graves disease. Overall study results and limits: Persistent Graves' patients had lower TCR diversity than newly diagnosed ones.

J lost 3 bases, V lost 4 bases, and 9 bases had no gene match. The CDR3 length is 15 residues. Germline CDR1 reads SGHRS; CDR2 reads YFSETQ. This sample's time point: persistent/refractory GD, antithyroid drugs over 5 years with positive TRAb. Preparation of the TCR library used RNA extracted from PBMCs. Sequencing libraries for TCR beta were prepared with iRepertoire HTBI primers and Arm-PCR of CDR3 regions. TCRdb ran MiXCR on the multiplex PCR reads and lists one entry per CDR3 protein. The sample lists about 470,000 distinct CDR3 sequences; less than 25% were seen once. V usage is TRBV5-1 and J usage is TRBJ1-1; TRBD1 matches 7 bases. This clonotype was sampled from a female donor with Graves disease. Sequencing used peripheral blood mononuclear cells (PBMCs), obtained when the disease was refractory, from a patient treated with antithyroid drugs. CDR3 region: CASSNGRGTDTEAFF. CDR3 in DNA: TGCGCCAGCAGCAACGGACGAGGGACAGACACTGAAGCTTTCTTT.